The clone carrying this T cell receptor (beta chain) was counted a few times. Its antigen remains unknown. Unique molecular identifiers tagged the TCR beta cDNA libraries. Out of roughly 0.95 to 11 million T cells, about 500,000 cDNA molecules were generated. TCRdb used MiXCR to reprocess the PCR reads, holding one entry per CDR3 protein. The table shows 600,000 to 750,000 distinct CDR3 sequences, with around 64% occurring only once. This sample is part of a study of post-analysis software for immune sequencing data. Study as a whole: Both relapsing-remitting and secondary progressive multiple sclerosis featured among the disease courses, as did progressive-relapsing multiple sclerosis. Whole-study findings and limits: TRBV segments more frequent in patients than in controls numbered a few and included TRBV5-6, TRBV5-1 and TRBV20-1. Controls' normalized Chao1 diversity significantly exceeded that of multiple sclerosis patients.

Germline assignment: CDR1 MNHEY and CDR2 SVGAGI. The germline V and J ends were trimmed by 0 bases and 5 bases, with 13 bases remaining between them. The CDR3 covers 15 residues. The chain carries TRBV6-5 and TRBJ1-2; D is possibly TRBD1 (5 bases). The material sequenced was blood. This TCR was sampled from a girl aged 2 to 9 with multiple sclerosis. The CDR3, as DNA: TGTGCCAGCAGTTACTCGTCGATCGGGGGTTATGGCTACACCTTC. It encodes CASSYSSIGGYGYTF.